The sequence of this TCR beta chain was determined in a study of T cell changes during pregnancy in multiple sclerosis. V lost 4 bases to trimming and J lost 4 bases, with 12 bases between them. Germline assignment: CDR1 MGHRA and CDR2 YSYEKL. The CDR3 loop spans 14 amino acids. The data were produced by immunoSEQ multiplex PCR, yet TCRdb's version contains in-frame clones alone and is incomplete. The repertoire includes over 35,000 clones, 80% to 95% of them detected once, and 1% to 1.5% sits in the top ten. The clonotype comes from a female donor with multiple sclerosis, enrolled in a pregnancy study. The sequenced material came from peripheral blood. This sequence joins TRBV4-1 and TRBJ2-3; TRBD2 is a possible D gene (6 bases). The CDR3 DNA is TGCGCCAGCAGCCCGGAGCGGGCCCCAGATACGCAGTATTTT. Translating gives CASSPERAPDTQYF.